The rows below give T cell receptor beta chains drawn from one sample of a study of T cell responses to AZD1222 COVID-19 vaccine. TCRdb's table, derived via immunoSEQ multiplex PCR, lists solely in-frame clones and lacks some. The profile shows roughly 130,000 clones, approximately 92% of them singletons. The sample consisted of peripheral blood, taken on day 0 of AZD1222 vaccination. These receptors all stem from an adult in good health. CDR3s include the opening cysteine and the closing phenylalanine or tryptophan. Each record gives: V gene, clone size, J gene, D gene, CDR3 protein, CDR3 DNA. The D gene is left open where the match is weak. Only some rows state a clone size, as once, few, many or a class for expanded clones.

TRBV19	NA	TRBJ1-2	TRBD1	CASTGQGALGYTF	TGTGCCAGCACGGGACAGGGGGCCCTTGGCTACACCTTC
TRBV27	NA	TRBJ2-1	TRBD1	CASFPRAGGNEQFF	TGTGCCAGCTTTCCGAGGGCAGGGGGCAATGAGCAGTTCTTC
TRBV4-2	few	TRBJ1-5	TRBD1	CASSQEGTGGNQPQHF	TGTGCCAGCAGCCAAGAAGGGACAGGGGGTAATCAGCCCCAGCATTTT
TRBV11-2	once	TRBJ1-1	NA	CASSLVWSGSRTEAFF	TGTGCCAGCAGCTTAGTGTGGTCGGGGTCGAGGACTGAAGCTTTCTTT
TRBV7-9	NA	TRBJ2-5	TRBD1	CASSPWDSEETQYF	TGTGCCAGCAGCCCCTGGGACAGTGAAGAGACCCAGTACTTC
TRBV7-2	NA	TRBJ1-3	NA	CASSPPGAGNTIYF	TGTGCCAGCAGCCCGCCAGGGGCTGGAAACACCATATATTTT
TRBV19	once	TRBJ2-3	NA	CASPQSGLWGRDTQYF	TGTGCCAGCCCCCAAAGCGGACTTTGGGGGAGAGATACGCAGTATTTT
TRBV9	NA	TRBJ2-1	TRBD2	CASSVGGGSTNEQFF	TGTGCCAGCAGCGTAGGCGGGGGATCCACGAATGAGCAGTTCTTC
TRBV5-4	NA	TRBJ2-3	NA	CASSLRDTDTQYF	TGTGCCAGCAGCTTGAGAGACACAGATACGCAGTATTTT
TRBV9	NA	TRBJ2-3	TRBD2	CASSATSGGLTDTQYF	TGTGCCAGCAGCGCCACTAGCGGGGGACTCACAGATACGCAGTATTTT
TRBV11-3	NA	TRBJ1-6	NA	CASSLGRGHLHF	TGTGCCAGCAGCTTAGGACGAGGACACCTCCACTTT
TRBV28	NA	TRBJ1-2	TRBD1	CASSDRDRAIANYGYTF	TGTGCCAGCAGTGACCGGGACAGGGCTATAGCTAACTATGGCTACACCTTC
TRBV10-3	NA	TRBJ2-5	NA	CAISDLETQYF	TGTGCCATCAGTGATTTAGAGACCCAGTACTTC
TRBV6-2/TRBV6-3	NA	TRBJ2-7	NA	CASSYPNRGYEQYF	TGTGCCAGCAGTTACCCTAATCGGGGCTACGAGCAGTACTTC
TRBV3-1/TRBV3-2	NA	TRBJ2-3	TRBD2	CASSQDALFGAGGPHTDTQYF	TGTGCCAGCAGCCAAGATGCGCTTTTCGGGGCGGGAGGCCCCCACACAGATACGCAGTATTTT
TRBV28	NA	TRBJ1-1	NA	CASKPTRSGWAFF	TGTGCCAGCAAACCCACAAGGTCGGGATGGGCTTTCTTT
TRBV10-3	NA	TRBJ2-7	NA	CATLPQLAGFSYEQYF	TGTGCCACCCTCCCACAGCTGGCAGGGTTCTCCTACGAGCAGTACTTC
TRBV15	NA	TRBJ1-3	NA	CATSDRGKNTIYF	TGTGCCACCAGCGACCGGGGGAAAAACACCATATATTTT
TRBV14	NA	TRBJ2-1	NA	CASSRMRGSSYNEQFF	TGTGCCAGCAGTCGTATGCGGGGCAGCTCCTACAATGAGCAGTTCTTC
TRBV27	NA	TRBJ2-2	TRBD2	CASRLAGGPNTGELFF	TGTGCCAGCAGACTAGCGGGGGGGCCCAACACCGGGGAGCTGTTTTTT
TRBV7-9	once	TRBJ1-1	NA	CASSQKDSYTEAFF	TGTGCCAGCAGTCAGAAGGACAGCTACACTGAAGCTTTCTTT
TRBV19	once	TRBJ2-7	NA	CASSEGYEQYF	TGTGCCAGTAGTGAGGGCTACGAGCAGTACTTC
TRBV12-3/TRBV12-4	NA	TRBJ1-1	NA	CASSGGFF	TGTGCCAGCAGTGGGGGGTTCTTT
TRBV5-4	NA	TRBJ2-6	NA	CASTSPGANVLTF	TGTGCCAGCACATCCCCTGGGGCCAACGTCCTGACTTTC
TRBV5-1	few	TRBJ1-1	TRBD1	CASSLWGTVMNTEAFF	TGCGCCAGCAGCTTGTGGGGGACAGTGATGAACACTGAAGCTTTCTTT
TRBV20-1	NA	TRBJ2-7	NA	CSASAAGSGQIYEQYF	TGCAGTGCTAGTGCGGCGGGGTCGGGACAGATCTACGAGCAGTACTTC
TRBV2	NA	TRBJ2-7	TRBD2	CASSEGSAGGGYEQYF	TGTGCCAGCAGTGAAGGGTCTGCGGGAGGGGGCTACGAGCAGTACTTC
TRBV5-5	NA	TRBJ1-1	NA	CASSLRDRQAFF	TGTGCCAGCAGCTTACGAGACAGACAAGCTTTCTTT
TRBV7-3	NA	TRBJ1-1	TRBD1	CASSSQGGTEAFF	TGTGCCAGCAGCTCACAGGGGGGCACTGAAGCTTTCTTT
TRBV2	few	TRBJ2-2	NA	CASTLVVTGELFF	TGTGCCAGCACCCTAGTCGTCACCGGGGAGCTGTTTTTT
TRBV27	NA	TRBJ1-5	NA	CASSFQGSEQPQHF	TGTGCCAGCAGTTTTCAGGGGTCGGAACAGCCCCAGCATTTT
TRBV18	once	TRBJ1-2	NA	CASSSTPDYGYTF	TGTGCCAGCTCATCCACACCTGACTATGGCTACACCTTC
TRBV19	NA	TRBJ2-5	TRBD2	CASSPLGLAGGETQYF	TGTGCCAGTAGTCCCTTGGGACTAGCGGGAGGCGAGACCCAGTACTTC
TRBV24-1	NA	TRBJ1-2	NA	CATSDRAWGEDGYTF	TGTGCCACCAGTGATCGCGCTTGGGGCGAGGATGGCTACACCTTC
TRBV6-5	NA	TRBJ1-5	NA	CASNAHGGPYQPQHF	TGTGCCAGCAACGCTCACGGGGGGCCATATCAGCCCCAGCATTTT
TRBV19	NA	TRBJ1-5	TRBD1	CASRRQGDSNQPQHF	TGTGCCAGTCGGAGACAGGGTGATAGCAATCAGCCCCAGCATTTT
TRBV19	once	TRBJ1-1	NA	CASSITGRGVNTEAFF	TGTGCCAGTAGTATTACGGGCAGGGGCGTCAACACTGAAGCTTTCTTT
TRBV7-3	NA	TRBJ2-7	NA	CASSLTPGHIYEQYF	TGTGCCAGCAGCTTAACGCCGGGACACATCTACGAGCAGTACTTC
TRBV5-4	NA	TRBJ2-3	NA	CASSFPQGRTDTQYF	TGTGCCAGCAGCTTCCCCCAGGGACGCACAGATACGCAGTATTTT
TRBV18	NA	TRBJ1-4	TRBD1	CASSPTGGRGLFF	TGTGCCAGCTCACCAACAGGGGGAAGGGGACTGTTTTTT
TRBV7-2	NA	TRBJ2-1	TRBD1	CASSWDRQREQFF	TGTGCCAGCAGTTGGGACAGACAAAGGGAGCAGTTCTTC
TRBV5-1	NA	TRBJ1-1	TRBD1	CASSATGIEAEAFF	TGCGCCAGCAGCGCGACAGGGATCGAGGCTGAAGCTTTCTTT
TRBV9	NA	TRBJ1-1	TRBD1	CASSDNRGTEAFF	TGTGCCAGCAGCGACAACAGGGGCACTGAAGCTTTCTTT
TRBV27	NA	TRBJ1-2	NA	CASSPWGGSNYGYTF	TGTGCCAGCAGTCCCTGGGGGGGTTCTAACTATGGCTACACCTTC
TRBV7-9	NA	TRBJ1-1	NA	CASSQATEAFF	TGTGCCAGCAGCCAGGCCACTGAAGCTTTCTTT
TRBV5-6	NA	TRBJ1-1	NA	CASSLVTVRTNTEAFF	TGTGCCAGCAGCTTGGTAACGGTTCGAACGAACACTGAAGCTTTCTTT
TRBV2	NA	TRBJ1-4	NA	CASSEHHGEKLFF	TGTGCCAGCAGTGAACACCACGGGGAAAAACTGTTTTTT
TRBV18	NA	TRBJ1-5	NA	CASSTGGSGDQPQHF	TGTGCCAGCTCGACCGGGGGCTCGGGTGATCAGCCCCAGCATTTT